This T cell receptor beta chain was recorded in a study of OX40 agonist ivuxolimab in advanced cancers. TCRdb's copy holds only in-frame clones and misses some; the assay was immunoSEQ multiplex PCR. The repertoire has fewer than 90,000 clones, 85% of them found once; the top ten carry 3.1%. V was cut by 1 base and J by 6 bases, with 12 bases left in between. The CDR3 length is 14 residues. CDR1 and CDR2 (germline): SGHAT, FQNNGV. Study-level points and caveats: In a subset of nonresponders, normalized T-cell clonal expansion was also low.

Note on this clone: Its target is not known.

The sequences come from CD4+ or CD8+ T cells sorted from blood, collected in a trial of the OX40 agonist ivuxolimab. V usage is TRBV11-2 and J usage is TRBJ2-5, with D possibly being TRBD2 (5 bases). The sequence came from an adult with an advanced solid tumor such as melanoma, head and neck, liver or kidney cancer. CDR3 nucleotide sequence: TGTGCCAGCAGCTTAGTCCCGGACGGGAAGACCCAGTACTTC. This translates into CASSLVPDGKTQYF.